This TCR beta chain was retrieved from a study of shared clonotypes between healthy human individuals. As for the study in general: The plates for each donor numbered three CD4 naive, three CD4 memory, two CD8 naive and one CD8 memory. Study-wide results and limits: Only a few donors were included, so the genetic and exposure-history diversity represented was limited. Clonotype sharing among the donors was expected to vary with sequencing depth.

As concerns this clone: Its target is not known.

The test was conducted at deep level. Sequencing used immunoSEQ multiplex PCR; TCRdb keeps in-frame clones, though not all of them. The sample yields over 2 million clones, around 95% seen once. In germline, CDR1 is MNHEY, CDR2 SVGAGI. Trimming removed 8 bases at V and 3 bases at J, with 11 bases between. The CDR3 spans 13 residues. The genes are TRBV6-5 and TRBJ1-5; TRBD1 is a possible D gene (6 bases). This receptor was taken from a man between 18 and 35 years old in good health. Sequencing was carried out using naive CD4+ T cells sorted from blood. Described subset: CD45RA+ positively selected. CDR3 in amino acids: CASAGDINQPQHF. In nucleotides, the CDR3 is TGTGCCAGCGCAGGGGACATCAATCAGCCCCAGCATTTT.